This T cell receptor beta chain derives from a study of T cell responses to AZD1222 COVID-19 vaccine. Broader study findings: Baseline seropositivity characterized only six AZD1222 recipients. The donor group comprised mostly white British people and more females; the analysis possibly underestimated clonal diversity.

Libraries were prepared by immunoSEQ multiplex PCR; TCRdb keeps only in-frame clonotypes and omits some of them. The sample has over 150,000 clones, 90% to 95% seen once. As for this clone: The target antigen is unknown.

This CDR3 region has 15 residues. The junction had 4 bases not matched to a gene; V was cut back by 5 bases and J by 2 bases. Germline V gene lookup returns CDR1 LGHDT and CDR2 YNNKEL (reference sequence). Sequencing was performed on peripheral blood, taken 28 days after the second dose of the MenACWY control vaccine. V and J are TRBV3-1 (or the pseudogene TRBV3-2) and TRBJ2-5; 11 nucleotides align to TRBD2. This TCR was recovered from an adult who received the MenACWY meningococcal vaccine as a control. CDR3 sequence: CASSTSGGLQETQYF. Written as DNA, the CDR3 is TGTGCCAGCAGCACTAGCGGGGGACTTCAAGAGACCCAGTACTTC.